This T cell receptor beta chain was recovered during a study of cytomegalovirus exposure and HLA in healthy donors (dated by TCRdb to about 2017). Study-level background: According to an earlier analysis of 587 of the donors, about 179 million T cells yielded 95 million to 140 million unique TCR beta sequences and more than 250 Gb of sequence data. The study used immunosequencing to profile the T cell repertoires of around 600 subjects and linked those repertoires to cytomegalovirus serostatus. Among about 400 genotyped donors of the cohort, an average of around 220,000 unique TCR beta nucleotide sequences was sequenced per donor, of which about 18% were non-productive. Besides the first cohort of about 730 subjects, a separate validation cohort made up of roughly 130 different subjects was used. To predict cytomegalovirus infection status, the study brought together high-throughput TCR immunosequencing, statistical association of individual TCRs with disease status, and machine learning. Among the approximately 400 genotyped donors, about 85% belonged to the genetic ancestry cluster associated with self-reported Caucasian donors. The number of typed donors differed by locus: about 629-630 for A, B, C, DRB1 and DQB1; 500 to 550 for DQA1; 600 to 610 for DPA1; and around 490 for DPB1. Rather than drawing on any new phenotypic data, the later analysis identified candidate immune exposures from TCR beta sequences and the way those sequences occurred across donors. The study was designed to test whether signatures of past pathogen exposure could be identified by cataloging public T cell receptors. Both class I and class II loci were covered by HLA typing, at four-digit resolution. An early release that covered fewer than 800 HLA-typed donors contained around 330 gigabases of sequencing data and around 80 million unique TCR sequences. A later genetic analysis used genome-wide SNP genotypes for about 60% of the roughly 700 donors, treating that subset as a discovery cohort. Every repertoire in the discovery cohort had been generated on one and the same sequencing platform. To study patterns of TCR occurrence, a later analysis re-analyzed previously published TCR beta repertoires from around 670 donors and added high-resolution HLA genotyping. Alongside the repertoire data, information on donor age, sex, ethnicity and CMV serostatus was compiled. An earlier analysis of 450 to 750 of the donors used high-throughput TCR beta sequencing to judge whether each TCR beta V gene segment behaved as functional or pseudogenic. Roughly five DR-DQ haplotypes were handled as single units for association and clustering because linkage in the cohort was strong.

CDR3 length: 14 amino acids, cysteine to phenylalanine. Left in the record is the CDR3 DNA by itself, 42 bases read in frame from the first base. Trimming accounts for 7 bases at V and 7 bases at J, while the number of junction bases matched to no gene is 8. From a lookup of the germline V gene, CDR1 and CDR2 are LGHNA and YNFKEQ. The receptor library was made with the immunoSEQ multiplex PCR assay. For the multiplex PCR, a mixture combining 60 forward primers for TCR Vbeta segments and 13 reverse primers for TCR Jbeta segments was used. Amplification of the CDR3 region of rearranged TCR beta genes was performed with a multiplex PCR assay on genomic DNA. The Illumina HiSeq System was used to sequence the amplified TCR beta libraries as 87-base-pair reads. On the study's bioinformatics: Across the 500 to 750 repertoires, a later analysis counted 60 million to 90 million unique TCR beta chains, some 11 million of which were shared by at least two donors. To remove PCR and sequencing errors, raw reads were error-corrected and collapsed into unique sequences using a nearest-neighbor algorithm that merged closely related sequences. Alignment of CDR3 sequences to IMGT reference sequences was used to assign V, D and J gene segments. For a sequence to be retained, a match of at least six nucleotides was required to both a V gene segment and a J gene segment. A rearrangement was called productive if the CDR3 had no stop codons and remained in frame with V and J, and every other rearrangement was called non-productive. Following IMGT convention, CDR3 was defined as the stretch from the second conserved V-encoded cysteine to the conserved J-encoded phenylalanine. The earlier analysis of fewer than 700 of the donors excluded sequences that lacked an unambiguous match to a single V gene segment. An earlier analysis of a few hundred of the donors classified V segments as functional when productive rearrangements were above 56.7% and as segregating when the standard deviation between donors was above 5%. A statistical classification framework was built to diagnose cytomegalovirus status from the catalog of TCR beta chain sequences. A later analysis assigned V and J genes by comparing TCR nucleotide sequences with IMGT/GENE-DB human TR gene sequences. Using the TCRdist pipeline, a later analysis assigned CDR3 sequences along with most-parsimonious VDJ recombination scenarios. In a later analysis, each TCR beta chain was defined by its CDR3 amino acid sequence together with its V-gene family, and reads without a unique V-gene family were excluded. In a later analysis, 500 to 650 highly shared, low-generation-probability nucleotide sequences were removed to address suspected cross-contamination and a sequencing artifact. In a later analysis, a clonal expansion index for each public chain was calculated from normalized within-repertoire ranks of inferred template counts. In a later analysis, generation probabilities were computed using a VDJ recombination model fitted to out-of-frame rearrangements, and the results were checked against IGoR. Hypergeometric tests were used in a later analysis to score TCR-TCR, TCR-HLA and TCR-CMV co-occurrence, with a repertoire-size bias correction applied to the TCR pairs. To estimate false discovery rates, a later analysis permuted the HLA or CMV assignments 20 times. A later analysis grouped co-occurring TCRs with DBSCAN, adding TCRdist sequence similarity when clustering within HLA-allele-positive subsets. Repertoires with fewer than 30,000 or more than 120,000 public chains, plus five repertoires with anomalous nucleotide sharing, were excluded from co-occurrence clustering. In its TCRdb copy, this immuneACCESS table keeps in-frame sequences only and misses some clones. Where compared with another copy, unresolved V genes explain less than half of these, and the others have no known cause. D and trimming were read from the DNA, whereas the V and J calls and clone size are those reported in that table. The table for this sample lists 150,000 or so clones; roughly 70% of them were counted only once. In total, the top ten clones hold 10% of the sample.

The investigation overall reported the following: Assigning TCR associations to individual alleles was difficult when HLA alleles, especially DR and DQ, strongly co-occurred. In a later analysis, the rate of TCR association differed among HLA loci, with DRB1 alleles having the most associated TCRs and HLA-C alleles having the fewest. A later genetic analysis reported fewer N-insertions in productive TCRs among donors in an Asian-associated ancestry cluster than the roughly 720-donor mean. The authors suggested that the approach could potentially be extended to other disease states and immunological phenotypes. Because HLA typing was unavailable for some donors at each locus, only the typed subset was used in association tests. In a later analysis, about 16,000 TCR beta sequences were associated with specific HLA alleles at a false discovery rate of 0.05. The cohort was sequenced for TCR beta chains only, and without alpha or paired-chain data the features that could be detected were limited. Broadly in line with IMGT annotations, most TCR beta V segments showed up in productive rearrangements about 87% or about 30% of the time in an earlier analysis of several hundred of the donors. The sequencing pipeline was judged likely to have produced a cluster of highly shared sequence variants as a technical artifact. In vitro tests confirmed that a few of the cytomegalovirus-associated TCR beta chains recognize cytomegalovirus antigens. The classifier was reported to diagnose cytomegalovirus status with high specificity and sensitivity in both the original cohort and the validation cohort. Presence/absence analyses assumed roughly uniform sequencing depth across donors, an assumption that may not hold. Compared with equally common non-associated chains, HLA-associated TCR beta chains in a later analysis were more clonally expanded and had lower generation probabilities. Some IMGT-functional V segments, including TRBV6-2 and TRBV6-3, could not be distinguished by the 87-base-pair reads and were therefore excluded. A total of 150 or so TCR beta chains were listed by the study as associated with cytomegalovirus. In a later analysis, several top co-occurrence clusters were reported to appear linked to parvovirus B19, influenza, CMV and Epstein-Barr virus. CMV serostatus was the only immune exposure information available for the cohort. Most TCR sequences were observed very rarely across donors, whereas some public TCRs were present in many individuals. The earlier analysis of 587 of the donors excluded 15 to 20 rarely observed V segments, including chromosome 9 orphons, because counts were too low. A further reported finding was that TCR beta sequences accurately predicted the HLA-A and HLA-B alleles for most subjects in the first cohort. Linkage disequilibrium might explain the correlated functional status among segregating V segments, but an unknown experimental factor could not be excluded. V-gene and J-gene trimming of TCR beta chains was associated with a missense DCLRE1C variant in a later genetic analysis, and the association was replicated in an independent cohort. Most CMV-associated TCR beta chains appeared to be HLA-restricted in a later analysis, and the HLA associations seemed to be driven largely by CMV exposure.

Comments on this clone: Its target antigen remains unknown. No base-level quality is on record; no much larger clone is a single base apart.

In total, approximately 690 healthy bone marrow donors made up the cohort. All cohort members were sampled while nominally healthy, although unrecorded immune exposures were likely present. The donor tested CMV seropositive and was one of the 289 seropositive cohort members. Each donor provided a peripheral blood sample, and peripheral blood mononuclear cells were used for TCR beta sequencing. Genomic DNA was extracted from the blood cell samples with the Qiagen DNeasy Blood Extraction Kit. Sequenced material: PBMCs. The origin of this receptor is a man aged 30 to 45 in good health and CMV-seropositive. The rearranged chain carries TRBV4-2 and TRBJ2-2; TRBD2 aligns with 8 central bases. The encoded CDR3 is CASMPGGQVGELFF. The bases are TGTGCCAGCATGCCGGGAGGGCAGGTCGGGGAGCTGTTTTTT.